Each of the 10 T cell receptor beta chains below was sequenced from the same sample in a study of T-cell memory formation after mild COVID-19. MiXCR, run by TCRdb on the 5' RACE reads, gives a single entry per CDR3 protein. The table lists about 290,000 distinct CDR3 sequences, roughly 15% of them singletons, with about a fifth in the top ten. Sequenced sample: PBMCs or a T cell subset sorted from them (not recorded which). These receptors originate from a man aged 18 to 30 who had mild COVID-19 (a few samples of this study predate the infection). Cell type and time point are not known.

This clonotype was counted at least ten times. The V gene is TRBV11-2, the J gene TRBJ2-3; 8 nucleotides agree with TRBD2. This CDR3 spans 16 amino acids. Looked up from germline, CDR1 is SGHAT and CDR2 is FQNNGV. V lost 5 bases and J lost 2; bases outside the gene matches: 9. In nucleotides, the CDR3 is TGTGCCAGCAGCCCTTTAGCGGGGCCCTCCACAGATACGCAGTATTTT. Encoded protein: CASSPLAGPSTDTQYF. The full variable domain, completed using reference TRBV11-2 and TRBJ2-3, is EAGVAQSPRYKIIEKRQSVAFWCNPISGHATLYWYQQILGQGPKLLIQFQNNGVVDDSQLPKDRFSAERLKGVDSTLKIQPAKLEDSAVYLCASSPLAGPSTDTQYFGPGTRLTVL.

The CDR3 region is CASLRGETQYF. CDR3 nucleotide sequence: TGTGCCAGCCTGAGGGGGGAGACCCAGTACTTC. The gene calls are TRBV7-2 and TRBJ2-5; D might be TRBD1 (6 bases). Germline V gives CDR1 SGHTA, CDR2 FQGNSA. The V gene lost 8 bases and the J gene lost 5 bases, with 9 bases spanning the gap. The CDR3 loop spans 11 amino acids. The variable domain in full, with the rest retrieved from reference TRBV7-2 and TRBJ2-5, is GAGVSQSPSNKVTEKGKDVELRCDPISGHTALYWYRQSLGQGLEFLIYFQGNSAPDKSGLPSDRFSAERTGGSVSTLTIQRTQQEDSAVYLCASLRGETQYFGPGTRLLVL.

The CDR3 protein is CASSVPGQGSETQYF. Written as DNA, the CDR3 is TGTGCCAGCAGCGTACCGGGACAGGGGTCGGAGACCCAGTACTTC. The chain has TRBV9 and TRBJ2-5; 10 positions agree with TRBD1. Germline assignment: CDR1 SGDLS and CDR2 YYNGEE. This CDR3 has 15 amino acids. V dropped 1 base and J dropped 5; count of bases not matched to a gene: 5.

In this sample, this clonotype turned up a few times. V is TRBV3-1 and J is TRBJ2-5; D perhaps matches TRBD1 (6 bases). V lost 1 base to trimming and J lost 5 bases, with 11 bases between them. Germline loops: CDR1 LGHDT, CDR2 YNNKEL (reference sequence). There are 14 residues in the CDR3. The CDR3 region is CASSQAWGRETQYF. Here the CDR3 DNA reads TGTGCCAGCAGCCAAGCCTGGGGGCGGGAGACCCAGTACTTC.

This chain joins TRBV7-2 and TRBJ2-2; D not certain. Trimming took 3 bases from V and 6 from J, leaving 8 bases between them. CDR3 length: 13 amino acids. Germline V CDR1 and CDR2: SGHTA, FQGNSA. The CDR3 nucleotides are TGTGCCAGCAGCTTTATGAGGTCCGGGGAGCTGTTTTTT. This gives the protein CASSFMRSGELFF.

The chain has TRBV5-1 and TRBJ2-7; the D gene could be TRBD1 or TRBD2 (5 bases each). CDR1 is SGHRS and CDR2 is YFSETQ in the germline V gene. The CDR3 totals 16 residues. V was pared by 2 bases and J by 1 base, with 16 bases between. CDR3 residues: CASSFLHGGRSYEQYF. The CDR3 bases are TGCGCCAGCAGCTTTCTCCATGGGGGTAGGTCCTACGAGCAGTACTTC.

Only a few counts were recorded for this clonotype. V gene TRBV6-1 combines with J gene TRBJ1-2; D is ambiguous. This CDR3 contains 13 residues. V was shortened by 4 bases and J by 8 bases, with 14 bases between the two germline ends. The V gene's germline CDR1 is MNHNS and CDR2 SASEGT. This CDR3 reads CASSARDGSGYTF. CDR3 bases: TGTGCCAGCAGTGCAAGGGATGGCAGCGGCTACACCTTC.

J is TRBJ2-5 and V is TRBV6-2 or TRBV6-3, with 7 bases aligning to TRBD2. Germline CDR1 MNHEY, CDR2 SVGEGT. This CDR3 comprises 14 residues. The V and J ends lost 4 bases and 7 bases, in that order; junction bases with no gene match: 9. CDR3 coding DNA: TGTGCCAGCAGTTCCGGCCCGGCTAGCGGGACCCAGTACTTC. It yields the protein CASSSGPASGTQYF.

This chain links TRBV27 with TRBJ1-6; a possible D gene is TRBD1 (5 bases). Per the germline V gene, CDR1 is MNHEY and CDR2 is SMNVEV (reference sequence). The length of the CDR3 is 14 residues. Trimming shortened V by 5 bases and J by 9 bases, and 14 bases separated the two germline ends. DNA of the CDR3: TGTGCCAGCAGTCTCTACAGGCCAAGTTCACCCCTCCACTTT. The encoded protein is CASSLYRPSSPLHF.

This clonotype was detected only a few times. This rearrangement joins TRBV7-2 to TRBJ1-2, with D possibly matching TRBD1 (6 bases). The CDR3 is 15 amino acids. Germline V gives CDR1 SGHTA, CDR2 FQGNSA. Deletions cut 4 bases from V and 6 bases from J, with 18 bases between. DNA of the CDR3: TGTGCCAGCAGCTCCGGGGGGGCCATCAGTAATGGCTACACCTTC. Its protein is CASSSGGAISNGYTF.